This T cell receptor beta chain was sequenced for a study of spatial heterogeneity in lung cancer. Whole-study findings and limits: One measure, the expanded intratumoral alpha and beta TCR count, tracked tumor mutation counts.

TCR cDNA molecules each had a unique molecular identifier. TCRdb analysed the 5' RACE reads with MiXCR anew, one entry per CDR3 protein. Here the sample spans 6,000 to 9,500 distinct CDR3 sequences, approximately 7.8% being singletons. Regarding time point: sample taken at primary tumor resection. This clonotype is medium-sized in the sample. The antigen is not known. Because the library targeted alpha chains, this beta chain is an off-target read whose size means little. Germline values: CDR1 MNHEY, CDR2 SVGEGT. Trimming removed 4 bases from V and 5 bases from J; junction bases left unmatched: 5. This CDR3 has 16 amino acids.

The source material was lung tumor tissue, sampled at surgery. The chain employs TRBV6-2 or TRBV6-3 and TRBJ2-1; TRBD2 matches at 13 bases. The TCR was taken from a male donor with early-stage non-small cell lung cancer. For the CDR3, the DNA is TGTGCCAGCAGTTGGACTAGCGGGAGACCCCACAATGAGCAGTTCTTC. This translates into CASSWTSGRPHNEQFF.